These T cell receptor beta chains were read from a single sample in a study of CD8 T cells in Susac syndrome. MiXCR was run by TCRdb on the immunoSEQ multiplex PCR reads, yielding one entry per CDR3 protein. Of around 80,000 distinct CDR3 sequences listed, 90% to 95% were seen once; the top ten hold roughly 0.47%. Input material: CD8+ T cells from PBMCs. These receptors all stem from a human donor with Susac syndrome. The CDR3 runs from the conserved cysteine through the conserved F or W. A D gene is named only where the DNA matches it firmly. Rows give clone size only sometimes, using once, few, many, or a class for an expanded clone.

TRBJ2-7 . TRBD2 TRBV20-1 CSASLAGDYEQYF TGCAGTGCTAGTTTAGCGGGAGACTACGAGCAGTACTTC
TRBJ1-5 . . TRBV30 CAWSYARRQPQHF TGTGCCTGGAGTTACGCAAGGCGGCAGCCCCAGCATTTT
TRBJ2-7 . . TRBV15 CATSRGPGPSYEQYF TGTGCCACCAGCAGAGGTCCGGGACCCTCCTACGAGCAGTACTTC
TRBJ2-2 . TRBD2 TRBV7-8 CASSPTGTSGGARTGELFF TGTGCCAGCAGCCCCACCGGGACTAGCGGGGGGGCCCGAACCGGGGAGCTGTTTTTT
TRBJ1-4 . . TRBV12-3/TRBV12-4 CASRWGAAATNEKLFF TGTGCCAGCAGATGGGGGGCAGCTGCAACTAATGAAAAACTGTTTTTT
TRBJ1-5 . . TRBV6-6 CASSYGRGNQPQHF TGTGCCAGCAGTTACGGGCGAGGAAATCAGCCCCAGCATTTT
TRBJ2-7 . . TRBV5-6 CASSSRTAAYEQYF TGTGCCAGCAGCTCCAGGACGGCCGCCTACGAGCAGTACTTC
TRBJ2-3 . . TRBV4-3 CASRSREGTDTQYF TGCGCCAGCAGGTCGAGGGAGGGCACAGATACGCAGTATTTT
TRBJ2-2 . . TRBV20-1 CSAVLEHTNTGELFF TGCAGTGCCGTCCTAGAGCACACGAACACCGGGGAGCTGTTTTTT
TRBJ1-1 . . TRBV27 CASSSPRMNTEAFF TGTGCCAGCAGTTCGCCCAGAATGAACACTGAAGCTTTCTTT
TRBJ2-7 . . TRBV12-3/TRBV12-4 CASSSRDVYEQYF TGTGCCAGCAGTTCGAGGGACGTCTACGAGCAGTACTTC
TRBJ2-7 . . TRBV4-1 CASSQAGEAYEQYF TGCGCCAGCAGCCAGGCCGGGGAGGCCTACGAGCAGTACTTC
TRBJ1-1 once TRBD1 TRBV5-4 CASSQSPTGGDTEAFF TGTGCCAGCAGCCAGTCCCCGACAGGGGGAGACACTGAAGCTTTCTTT
TRBJ2-5 . . TRBV7-6 CASSLVAGLPQETQYF TGTGCCAGCAGCTTGGTGGCGGGGCTACCTCAAGAGACCCAGTACTTC
TRBJ1-2 . . TRBV12-3/TRBV12-4 CASSLGGDGYTF TGTGCCAGCAGTTTGGGGGGGGATGGCTACACCTTC
TRBJ2-1 . . TRBV5-1 CASSPIRGPEQFF TGCGCCAGCAGCCCCATCCGCGGGCCCGAGCAGTTCTTC
TRBJ1-1 . . TRBV20-1 CSASWDMNTEAFF TGCAGTGCTAGTTGGGACATGAACACTGAAGCTTTCTTT
TRBJ1-2 once . TRBV20-1 CSARVPVTPMGGGYTF TGCAGTGCTAGAGTCCCAGTGACCCCCATGGGAGGAGGCTACACCTTC
TRBJ2-1 . . TRBV4-1 CASSQGFPGNNEQFF TGCGCCAGCAGCCAAGGTTTTCCGGGAAACAATGAGCAGTTCTTC
TRBJ1-1 . . TRBV7-9 CASSPGSSEAFF TGTGCCAGCAGCCCAGGGAGCAGTGAAGCTTTCTTT
TRBJ2-7 . . TRBV7-8 CASSLQGVYEQYF TGTGCCAGCAGCTTACAGGGCGTTTACGAGCAGTACTTC
TRBJ2-1 . . TRBV9 CASSASGTSYNEQFF TGTGCCAGCAGCGCATCCGGGACTTCATACAATGAGCAGTTCTTC
TRBJ2-5 . . TRBV29-1 CSGKGPETQYF TGCAGCGGCAAAGGGCCGGAGACCCAGTACTTC
TRBJ2-7 . . TRBV7-9 CASSLAGGSYEQYF TGTGCCAGCAGCCTGGCCGGGGGCTCCTACGAGCAGTACTTC
TRBJ2-2 . . TRBV7-8 CASSLQWAAGAVGELFF TGTGCCAGCAGCTTACAGTGGGCAGCAGGGGCCGTCGGGGAGCTGTTTTTT
TRBJ2-3 . TRBD2 TRBV9 CASSVPRGGGTDTQYF TGTGCCAGCAGCGTCCCCCGGGGGGGAGGCACAGATACGCAGTATTTT
TRBJ2-3 . . TRBV7-9 CASSLPRNTDTQYF TGTGCCAGCAGCTTACCGCGGAATACAGATACGCAGTATTTT
TRBJ2-2 few . TRBV5-4 CASSLGSGGTGELFF TGTGCCAGCAGCTTGGGGTCTGGGGGCACCGGTGAGCTGTTTTTT
TRBJ2-7 . . TRBV27 CASSLIGGEYEQYF TGTGCCAGCAGTTTAATAGGGGGAGAGTACGAGCAGTACTTC
TRBJ1-2 . . TRBV7-9 CASSPSSGNRDYGYTF TGTGCCAGCAGCCCCAGCTCAGGGAATCGCGACTATGGCTACACCTTC
TRBJ2-7 once . TRBV4-3 CASSQPDRGITEQYF TGCGCCAGCAGCCAACCTGACCGCGGGATTACGGAGCAGTACTTC
TRBJ1-1 . TRBD1 TRBV28 CASTLTGLNTEAFF TGTGCCAGCACCCTGACAGGGCTGAACACTGAAGCTTTCTTT
TRBJ2-5 . . TRBV10-3 CAISDPGREALETQYF TGTGCCATCAGTGACCCGGGACGAGAGGCCCTGGAGACCCAGTACTTC
TRBJ2-1 . TRBD2 TRBV6-5 CASSYHTSGRRNEQFF TGTGCCAGCAGTTACCACACTAGCGGGAGAAGGAATGAGCAGTTCTTC
TRBJ2-3 . . TRBV19 CASSMGPQSFTDTQYF TGTGCCAGTAGCATGGGACCACAGTCGTTCACAGATACGCAGTATTTT
TRBJ1-1 once . TRBV18 CASSPPEGGREAFF TGTGCCAGCTCACCACCGGAGGGAGGTAGGGAAGCTTTCTTT
TRBJ2-5 . . TRBV20-1 CSARDNDQETQYF TGCAGTGCTAGAGATAATGACCAAGAGACCCAGTACTTC
TRBJ2-7 . . TRBV19 CASSMGRGGPLGEQYF TGTGCCAGTAGTATGGGAAGAGGAGGGCCCTTAGGGGAGCAGTACTTC
TRBJ1-6 . . TRBV6-6 CASSPGDNSPLHF TGTGCCAGCAGTCCTGGGGATAATTCACCCCTCCACTTT
TRBJ1-1 . TRBD1 TRBV7-2 CASSTTGGTEAFF TGTGCCAGCAGCACGACAGGGGGTACTGAAGCTTTCTTT
TRBJ2-5 . TRBD2 TRBV3-1 CASSHSLAGYQETQYF TGTGCCAGCAGCCACTCACTAGCGGGGTACCAAGAGACCCAGTACTTC
TRBJ2-2 . TRBD2 TRBV4-3 CASSHRLAGGPGELFF TGCGCCAGCAGCCACAGACTAGCGGGAGGGCCCGGGGAGCTGTTTTTT
TRBJ2-7 . . TRBV6-5 CASSYRRSYEQYF TGTGCCAGCAGTTACCGACGATCTTACGAGCAGTACTTC
TRBJ2-5 . TRBD2 TRBV9 CASSVAGAGEVQYF TGTGCCAGCAGCGTAGCTGGAGCGGGAGAGGTCCAGTACTTC
TRBJ1-1 . . TRBV19 CASRVSAHEAFF TGTGCCAGTAGAGTATCGGCCCATGAAGCTTTCTTT
TRBJ1-1 few . TRBV5-5 CASSPRAGGTEAFF TGTGCCAGCAGTCCCCGGGCTGGCGGCACTGAAGCTTTCTTT
TRBJ2-5 . TRBD2 TRBV20-1 CSASIAGRYQETQYF TGCAGTGCTAGCATAGCGGGTAGATACCAAGAGACCCAGTACTTC
TRBJ2-6 . . TRBV10-1 CASSESGSGANVLTF TGCGCCAGCAGTGAGTCAGGGTCTGGGGCCAACGTCCTGACTTTC
TRBJ2-1 . TRBD2 TRBV5-1 CASSLVVSGGPNEQFF TGCGCCAGCAGCTTGGTAGTCAGCGGGGGCCCCAATGAGCAGTTCTTC
TRBJ2-7 . . TRBV20-1 CSARDPAGEQYF TGCAGTGCTAGGGACCCAGCGGGCGAGCAGTACTTC
TRBJ2-7 few TRBD2 TRBV12-3/TRBV12-4 CASSMGLAGSSYEQYF TGTGCCAGCAGTATGGGACTAGCGGGGAGCTCCTACGAGCAGTACTTC
TRBJ1-5 . . TRBV27 CASSLSEWRSPRNQPQHF TGTGCCAGCAGTTTATCGGAGTGGAGGTCGCCTCGCAATCAGCCCCAGCATTTT
TRBJ2-1 . TRBD2 TRBV20-1 CSARDQQLSGRARPYNEQFF TGCAGTGCTAGAGATCAGCAACTAAGCGGGAGGGCAAGACCCTACAATGAGCAGTTCTTC
TRBJ2-6 . TRBD2 TRBV12-5 CASGRGGASGANVLTF TGTGCTAGTGGCCGGGGGGGGGCCTCTGGGGCCAACGTCCTGACTTTC
TRBJ1-1 . . TRBV28 CASSKDHPGDLNTEAFF TGTGCCAGCAGTAAAGACCACCCAGGGGACCTGAACACTGAAGCTTTCTTT
TRBJ2-7 . . TRBV28 CASSYAYEQYF TGTGCCAGCAGCTACGCCTACGAGCAGTACTTC
TRBJ2-4 . . TRBV11-3 CASSLDRGNIQYF TGTGCCAGCAGCTTAGACAGGGGCAACATTCAGTACTTC
TRBJ1-4 . . TRBV5-1 CASSLDWGRLFF TGCGCCAGCAGCTTGGATTGGGGTAGGCTGTTTTTT
TRBJ2-7 . TRBD1 TRBV20-1 CSARDSQGASYEQYF TGCAGTGCTAGAGACTCTCAGGGGGCCTCCTACGAGCAGTACTTC
TRBJ2-7 . . TRBV5-5 CASSSGPSYEQYF TGTGCCAGCAGCTCGGGACCCTCCTACGAGCAGTACTTC